These 20 T cell receptor beta chains were all obtained from the same sample, sequenced in a study of T cells after yellow fever vaccination. A single record per CDR3 protein comes from TCRdb applying MiXCR to the 5' RACE reads. Among under 600,000 distinct CDR3 sequences listed, less than 15% were seen once. Sample: PBMCs, taken on the day of the yellow fever booster vaccination. The source of these receptors is a man between 25 and 39 years old who received the YFV17D yellow fever vaccine.

The chain is built from TRBV10-3 and TRBJ2-1; D perhaps matches TRBD2 (6 bases). The germline V gene encodes CDR1 ENHRY and CDR2 SYGVKD. This CDR3 has 13 amino acids. The V gene lost 9 bases and the J gene lost 0 bases, with 9 bases spanning the gap. This CDR3 is CAMRGPSYNEQFF. The DNA for the CDR3 is TGTGCCATGCGGGGCCCCTCCTACAATGAGCAGTTCTTC.

This clonotype has only a few counts. The chain has TRBV7-2 and TRBJ1-5; TRBD1 agrees at 7 bases. Germline V lookup: CDR1 SGHTA, CDR2 FQGNSA. The CDR3 contains 13 residues. The V segment lost 5 bases and the J segment 6 bases; nucleotides outside the gene matches: 4. Here the CDR3 reads CASSARQGQPQHF. The CDR3 DNA follows: TGTGCCAGCAGCGCCCGACAGGGTCAGCCCCAGCATTTT.

The CDR3 reads CASSLLPSGNNEQFF. The CDR3 DNA sequence: TGCGCCAGCAGCTTGTTGCCTAGCGGAAACAATGAGCAGTTCTTC. The chain couples TRBV5-1 to TRBJ2-1; 7 bases map to TRBD2. CDR1 SGHRS and CDR2 YFSETQ come from the germline V gene. V shed 1 base, J shed 5 bases, and the junction held 6 bases outside the gene matches. CDR3 size: 15 residues.

This rearrangement joins TRBV5-1 to TRBJ1-2; tentatively, D is TRBD1 (5 bases). Germline-derived CDR1 and CDR2 are SGHRS and YFSETQ. The V and J ends lost 0 bases and 1 base respectively, with 7 bases between them. The CDR3 runs 14 residues. The CDR3 here is CASSLVGGNYGYTF. The CDR3 DNA is TGCGCCAGCAGCTTGGTTGGGGGTAACTATGGCTACACCTTC.

Only a few counts were recorded for this clonotype. V is TRBV7-9 and J is TRBJ1-1; 7 bases agree with TRBD1. The germline V gene encodes CDR1 SEHNR and CDR2 FQNEAQ (reference sequence). V shed 5 bases and J 6 bases; nucleotides not matched to a gene: 6. This CDR3 is built from 13 residues. In nucleotides, the CDR3 is TGTGCCAGCAGCCCCGGGACAGCAGCTGAAGCTTTCTTT. Translated: CASSPGTAAEAFF.

This clonotype was counted only a few times. This sequence joins TRBV30 and TRBJ1-5; a weak D match, TRBD1 (5 bases). The CDR3 consists of 14 residues. Per the germline V gene, CDR1 is GTSNPN and CDR2 is SVGIG (reference sequence). V was clipped by 0 bases and J by 5 bases, with 11 bases between them. CDR3 region: CAWSVPGSDQPQHF. CDR3 in DNA: TGTGCCTGGAGTGTACCAGGGTCGGATCAGCCCCAGCATTTT.

V gene TRBV19 combines with J gene TRBJ1-2, with D unresolved. Germline CDR1 LNHDA, CDR2 SQIVND (reference sequence). Trimming left V 7 bases short and J 2 bases short, with 8 bases between. This CDR3 contains 12 residues. The CDR3 sequence: CASTERNYGYTF. DNA for the CDR3: TGTGCCAGTACGGAAAGGAACTATGGCTACACCTTC.

The rearrangement joins TRBV25-1 to TRBJ2-2; TRBD2 aligns across 14 bases. The CDR3 is made up of 16 amino acids. Germline loops: CDR1 MGHDK, CDR2 SYGVNS. V lost 4 bases and J lost 6; bases outside the gene matches: 4. The DNA for the CDR3 is TGTGCCAGCAGTGTGACTAGCGGGAGGGGAGCCGGGGAGCTGTTTTTT. Translated: CASSVTSGRGAGELFF.

In its sample, this clonotype was seen a few times. The rearrangement links TRBV27 to TRBJ2-2; unclear D gene. The germline V and J ends were trimmed by 5 bases and 6 bases, with 13 bases remaining between them. Germline-derived CDR1 and CDR2 are MNHEY and SMNVEV (reference sequence). The CDR3 runs 14 residues. CDR3 in amino acids: CASSSTQYAGELFF. CDR3 bases: TGTGCCAGCAGTAGTACGCAATACGCCGGGGAGCTGTTTTTT.

The chain carries TRBV14 and TRBJ2-2; 9 nucleotides agree with TRBD1. The CDR3 is 16 residues long. The trim removed 3 bases at V and 7 bases at J, leaving 9 bases unmatched. Per the germline V gene, CDR1 is SGHDN and CDR2 is FVKESK. Written as DNA, the CDR3 is TGTGCCAGCAGCCAGGCCCGGACAGGGGTCGACGGGGAGCTGTTTTTT. It encodes CASSQARTGVDGELFF.

Only a few counts were recorded for this clonotype. The chain uses TRBV7-9 and TRBJ2-7; 7 bases line up with TRBD1. The J segment lost 2 bases and the V segment lost 5 bases, leaving 9 bases of the junction unmatched. CDR3 size: 15 residues. Germline CDR1 and CDR2: SEHNR and FQNEAQ (reference sequence). The CDR3 bases are TGTGCCAGCAGCCCCGGGACAGTTACTCCCTACGAGCAGTACTTC. Protein: CASSPGTVTPYEQYF.

This clonotype was seen more than once but under ten times. The J gene is TRBJ2-1, the V gene TRBV6-2 or TRBV6-3, with D perhaps matching TRBD2 (6 bases). V lost 0 bases and J 5 bases, leaving 11 bases between the germline ends. The CDR3 has 15 amino acids. Germline CDR1 is MNHEY and CDR2 is SVGEGT. DNA for the CDR3: TGTGCCAGCAGTTACTCGTCAGGAGGGGACAATGAGCAGTTCTTC. Its translation: CASSYSSGGDNEQFF.

The rearrangement uses TRBV3-1 and TRBJ2-1; D uncertain. Trimming stripped 4 bases from V and 5 bases from J, with 12 bases between. This CDR3 is 14 amino acids long. Germline values: CDR1 LGHDT, CDR2 YNNKEL (reference sequence). CDR3 in amino acids: CASSPSDPHNEQFF. The CDR3, as DNA: TGTGCCAGCAGCCCCTCCGACCCCCACAATGAGCAGTTCTTC.

The J gene is TRBJ2-4, the V gene TRBV5-1; D tentatively fits TRBD1 or TRBD2 (5 bases each). Germline V gives CDR1 SGHRS, CDR2 YFSETQ. V lost 5 bases and J lost 0, with 15 bases in between. CDR3 length: 16 amino acids. This CDR3 is CASSPEGFLAKNIQYF. CDR3 nucleotides: TGCGCCAGCAGTCCCGAGGGGTTCTTAGCCAAAAACATTCAGTACTTC.

Comments on this clonotype: One end of the junction fails to match germline, which may point to a read error. V gene TRBV7-9 combines with J gene TRBJ1-5; 7 bases are shared with TRBD1. Germline-derived CDR1 and CDR2 are SEHNR and FQNEAQ (reference sequence). The length of the CDR3 is 13 residues. Here the CDR3 DNA reads TGTGCCAGCGACAGGGATAGGAATCAGCCCCAGCAATTT. Translating gives CASDRDRNQPQQF. Supplemented by reference TRBV7-9 and TRBJ1-5, the full variable domain reads DTGVSQNPRHKITKRGQNVTFRCDPISEHNRLYWYRQTLGQGPEFLTYFQNEAQLEKSRLLSDRFSAERPKGSFSTLEIQRTEQGDSAMYLCASDRDRNQPQQFGDGTRLSIL.

The chain is built from TRBV6-5 and TRBJ2-7; D gene ambiguous. V was clipped by 0 bases and J by 5 bases, with 8 bases between them. The CDR3 loop spans 13 amino acids. Per germline, CDR1 MNHEY and CDR2 SVGAGI. Here the CDR3 DNA reads TGTGCCAGCAGTTACTCGATGAGCGACGAGCAGTACTTC. This encodes CASSYSMSDEQYF.

The V gene is TRBV7-2, the J gene TRBJ2-1; maybe TRBD1 (6 bases). Deletions cut 5 bases from V and 2 bases from J, with 13 bases between. Germline values: CDR1 SGHTA, CDR2 FQGNSA. The CDR3 is made up of 15 amino acids. CDR3 loop: CASSQPTGPYNEQFF. The CDR3 DNA reads TGTGCCAGCAGCCAACCTACAGGGCCCTACAATGAGCAGTTCTTC.

This clonotype turned up a few times. The rearrangement joins TRBV5-1 to TRBJ2-7, with 10 bases fitting TRBD2. CDR1 SGHRS and CDR2 YFSETQ come from the germline V gene. V was pared by 4 bases and J by 0 bases, with 7 bases of the junction left unmatched. This CDR3 region has 16 residues. The CDR3 DNA sequence: TGCGCCAGCAGCCCCGGGACTAGCGTTATCTCCTACGAGCAGTACTTC. Residues: CASSPGTSVISYEQYF.

This chain joins TRBV5-1 and TRBJ2-2; maybe TRBD1 (5 bases). The CDR3 has 16 residues. Germline CDR1 reads SGHRS; CDR2 reads YFSETQ. The V end lost 3 bases, the J end lost 7 bases, and 19 bases lay between the germline ends. The CDR3 is CASSSDVGARGGELFF. In nucleotides, the CDR3 is TGCGCCAGCAGCTCGGATGTAGGGGCGCGAGGCGGGGAGCTGTTTTTT.

This clonotype was found once. The CDR3, as DNA: TGTGCCAGCAGCTTATTCCCCAGTCTGTCCGGGGAGCTGTTTTTT. Protein: CASSLFPSLSGELFF. J is TRBJ2-2 and V is TRBV7-3; D is uncertain. The V end lost 2 bases, the J end lost 6 bases, and 13 bases lay between the germline ends. The CDR3 is 15 residues long. Germline values: CDR1 SGHTA, CDR2 FQGTGA.